The T cell receptor (beta chain) described here comes from a study of blood T cell repertoires in COVID-19. Membership in each cohort depended on participant-reported clinical history. The authors' processing: It was from reference gene primer amplification that nucleated cell counts were estimated. The method was immunoSEQ multiplex PCR; TCRdb's version includes in-frame clones alone and lacks a portion of them. V and J calls plus clone size are reproduced from that table; the DNA served to infer D and trimming. Found here are roughly 260,000 clones, around 90% of them singletons; the top ten hold 0.95% to 1.5%. The CDR3 is 18 residues long. Germline V lookup: CDR1 SGHRS, CDR2 YFSETQ. With 4 bases clipped from V and 3 bases from J, the junction kept 15 bases outside the gene matches.

The sequenced material came from PBMCs or T cells enriched from blood (not recorded which). This TCR came from a human donor in a cohort exposed to, infected with or recovered from COVID-19 (not recorded which). The donor label of this sample is uncertain. This chain connects TRBV5-1 to TRBJ2-1, with 8 nucleotides matching TRBD2. Here the CDR3 reads CASSLGRNGGAYYNEQFF. The CDR3 DNA follows: TGCGCCAGCAGCCTTGGTCGGAACGGGGGGGCCTACTACAATGAGCAGTTCTTC. The full variable domain, rest sourced from reference TRBV5-1 and TRBJ2-1, is KAGVTQTPRYLIKTRGQQVTLSCSPISGHRSVSWYQQTPGQGLQFLFEYFSETQRNKGNFPGRFSGRQFSNSRSEMNVSTLELGDSALYLCASSLGRNGGAYYNEQFFGPGTRLTVL.